This T cell receptor beta chain was recovered during a study of T cell responses to AZD1222 COVID-19 vaccine. Study findings and constraints: With dominance at 160-218 and 743-854, vaccine-associated CD4 TCRs spanned spike. There were mostly white British donors and more females than males, and clonal diversity was possibly underestimated. Of spike-specific TCRs, nearly half reportedly target regions left unmutated in variants.

Only one count was recorded for this clone. The antigen is unknown. The table came from immunoSEQ multiplex PCR; TCRdb's copy has only in-frame clones and leaves some out. This sample has 200,000 to 250,000 clones, with about 95% found just once. Sequences were derived from peripheral blood, sampled 28 days after the second dose of the MenACWY control vaccine. This clonotype was obtained from an adult who received the MenACWY meningococcal vaccine as a control.

CDR3 DNA sequence: TGCGCCAGCAGCTATGACAGCTCTGGAAACACCATATATTTT. Translating gives CASSYDSSGNTIYF. The chain combines TRBV5-1 with TRBJ1-3; a weak D match, TRBD1 (5 bases). The CDR3 length is 14 residues. In germline, CDR1 is SGHRS, CDR2 YFSETQ. V was shortened by 3 bases and J by 0 bases, with 7 bases between the two germline ends. The entire variable domain, with the rest obtained from reference TRBV5-1 and TRBJ1-3, is as follows: KAGVTQTPRYLIKTRGQQVTLSCSPISGHRSVSWYQQTPGQGLQFLFEYFSETQRNKGNFPGRFSGRQFSNSRSEMNVSTLELGDSALYLCASSYDSSGNTIYFGEGSWLTVV.